What follows describes a single TCR beta chain. What it recognizes is unknown. CDR3 size: 17 residues. The ends were cut back, 3 bases at V and 3 bases at J, with 18 bases in the middle. Germline loops: CDR1 SGHNT, CDR2 YYREEE (reference sequence). 5'RACE with 10-nucleotide random UMIs produced the cDNA. TCRdb re-analysed the 5' RACE reads in MiXCR, keeping a single row per CDR3 protein. The table lists some 60,000 distinct CDR3 sequences, around 11% of them singletons. These data are taken from a study of neurological immune-mediated disorders. Study observations and caveats: No sharing of CDR3 amino acid sequences was observed among expanded clones across subjects, suggesting private repertoires in all groups. HTLV-1-associated myelopathy showed the most TCR clonal expansion; multiple sclerosis the least, below healthy controls.

Time point indicated: longitudinal time-point 1 (baseline). Sequenced sample: PBMCs. The clonotype comes from a male donor with HTLV-1-associated myelopathy (HAM/TSP). The rearrangement links TRBV5-4 to TRBJ1-4; D possibly corresponds to TRBD1 (6 bases). The CDR3 coding sequence is TGTGCCAGCAGCTCGGGACACCCCTCGGCACCTAATGAAAAACTGTTTTTT. This translates into CASSSGHPSAPNEKLFF.